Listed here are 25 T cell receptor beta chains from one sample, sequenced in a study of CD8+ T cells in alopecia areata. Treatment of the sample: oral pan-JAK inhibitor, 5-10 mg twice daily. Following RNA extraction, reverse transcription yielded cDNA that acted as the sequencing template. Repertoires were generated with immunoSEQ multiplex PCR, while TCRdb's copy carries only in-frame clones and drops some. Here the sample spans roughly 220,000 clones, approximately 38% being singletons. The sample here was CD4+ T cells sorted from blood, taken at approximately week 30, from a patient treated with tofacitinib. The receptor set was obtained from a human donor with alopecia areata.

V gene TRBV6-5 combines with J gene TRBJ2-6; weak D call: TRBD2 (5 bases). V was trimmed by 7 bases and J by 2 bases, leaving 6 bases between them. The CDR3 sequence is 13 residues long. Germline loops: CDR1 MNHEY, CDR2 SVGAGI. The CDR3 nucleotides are TGTGCCAGCAAGGGAGCTGGGGCCAACGTCCTGACTTTC. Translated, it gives CASKGAGANVLTF.

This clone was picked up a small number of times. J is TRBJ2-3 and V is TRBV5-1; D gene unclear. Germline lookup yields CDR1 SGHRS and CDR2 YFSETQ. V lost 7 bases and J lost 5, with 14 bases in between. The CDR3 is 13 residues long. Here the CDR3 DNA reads TGCGCCAGCCGAGCTTTACCGGGAGATACGCAGTATTTT. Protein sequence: CASRALPGDTQYF.

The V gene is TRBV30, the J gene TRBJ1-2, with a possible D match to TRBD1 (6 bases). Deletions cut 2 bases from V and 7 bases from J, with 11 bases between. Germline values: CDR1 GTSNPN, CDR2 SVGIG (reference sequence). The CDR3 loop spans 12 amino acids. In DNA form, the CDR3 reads TGTGCCTGGAGTAAAACAGGGTTTGGCTACACCTTC. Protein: CAWSKTGFGYTF.

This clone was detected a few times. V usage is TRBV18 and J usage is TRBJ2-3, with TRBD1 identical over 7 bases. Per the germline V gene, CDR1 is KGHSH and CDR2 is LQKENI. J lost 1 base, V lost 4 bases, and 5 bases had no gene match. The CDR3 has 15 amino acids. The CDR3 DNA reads TGTGCCAGCTCACGAGGGGGCGGCGGCACAGATACGCAGTATTTT. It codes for CASSRGGGGTDTQYF.

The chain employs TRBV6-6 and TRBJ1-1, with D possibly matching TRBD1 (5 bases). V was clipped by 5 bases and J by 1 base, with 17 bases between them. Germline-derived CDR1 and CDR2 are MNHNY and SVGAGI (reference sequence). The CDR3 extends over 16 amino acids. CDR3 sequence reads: CASSTTMRGRNTEAFF. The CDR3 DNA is TGTGCCAGCAGTACCACGATGCGGGGGAGGAACACTGAAGCTTTCTTT.

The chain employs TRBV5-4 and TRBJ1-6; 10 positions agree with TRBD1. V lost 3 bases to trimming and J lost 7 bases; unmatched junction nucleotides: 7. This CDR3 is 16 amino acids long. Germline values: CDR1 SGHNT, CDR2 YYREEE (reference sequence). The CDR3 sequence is CASSSNWTGGNSPLHF. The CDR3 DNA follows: TGTGCCAGCAGCTCCAATTGGACAGGGGGAAATTCACCCCTCCACTTT.

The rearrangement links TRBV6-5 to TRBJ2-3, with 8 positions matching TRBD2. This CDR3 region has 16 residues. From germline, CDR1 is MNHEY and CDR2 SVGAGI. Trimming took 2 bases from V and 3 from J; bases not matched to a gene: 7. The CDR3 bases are TGTGCCAGCAGTTACGGCGGGAGGCTGGGTACAGATACGCAGTATTTT. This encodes CASSYGGRLGTDTQYF.

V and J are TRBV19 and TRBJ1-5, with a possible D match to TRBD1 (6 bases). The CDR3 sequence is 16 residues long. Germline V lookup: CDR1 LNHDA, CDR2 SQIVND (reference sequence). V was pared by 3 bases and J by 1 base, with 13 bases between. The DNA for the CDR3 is TGTGCCAGTAGTATGCTGGGGGCGGCAAGCAATCAGCCCCAGCATTTT. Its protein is CASSMLGAASNQPQHF.

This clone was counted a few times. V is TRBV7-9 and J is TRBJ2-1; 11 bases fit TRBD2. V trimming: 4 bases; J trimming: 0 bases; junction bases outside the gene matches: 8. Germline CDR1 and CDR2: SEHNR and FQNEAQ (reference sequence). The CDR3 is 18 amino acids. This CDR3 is CASSSGLAASFSYNEQFF. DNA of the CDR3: TGTGCCAGCAGCTCGGGACTAGCGGCCTCATTCTCCTACAATGAGCAGTTCTTC.

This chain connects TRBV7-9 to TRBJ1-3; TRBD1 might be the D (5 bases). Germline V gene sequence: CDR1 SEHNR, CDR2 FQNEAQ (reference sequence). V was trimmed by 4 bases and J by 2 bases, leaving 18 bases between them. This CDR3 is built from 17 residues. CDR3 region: CASSSTGGRATGNTIYF. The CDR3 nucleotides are TGTGCCAGCAGCTCCACCGGGGGTCGGGCGACTGGAAACACCATATATTTT.

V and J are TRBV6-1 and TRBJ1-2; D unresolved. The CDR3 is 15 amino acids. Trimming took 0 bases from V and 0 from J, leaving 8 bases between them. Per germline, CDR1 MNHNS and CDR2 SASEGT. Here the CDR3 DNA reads TGTGCCAGCAGTGAAGCGAGGCGGACTAACTATGGCTACACCTTC. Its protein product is CASSEARRTNYGYTF.

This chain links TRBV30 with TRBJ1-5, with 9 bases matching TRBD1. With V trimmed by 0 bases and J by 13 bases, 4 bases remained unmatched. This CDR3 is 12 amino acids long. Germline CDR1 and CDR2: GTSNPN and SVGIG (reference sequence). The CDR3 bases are TGTGCCTGGAGTGTACAGGGGGCCCAACAGCATTTT. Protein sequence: CAWSVQGAQQHF.

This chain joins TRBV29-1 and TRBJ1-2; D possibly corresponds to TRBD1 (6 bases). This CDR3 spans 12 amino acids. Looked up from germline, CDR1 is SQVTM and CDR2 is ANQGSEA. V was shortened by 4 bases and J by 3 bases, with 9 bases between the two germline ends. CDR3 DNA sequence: TGCAGCGTTGTACGACAGGACTATGGCTACACCTTC. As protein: CSVVRQDYGYTF. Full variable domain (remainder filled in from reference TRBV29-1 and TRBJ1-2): SAVISQKPSRDICQRGTSLTIQCQVDSQVTMMFWYRQQPGQSLTLIATANQGSEATYESGFVIDKFPISRPNLTFSTLTVSNMSPEDSSIYLCSVVRQDYGYTFGSGTRLTVV.

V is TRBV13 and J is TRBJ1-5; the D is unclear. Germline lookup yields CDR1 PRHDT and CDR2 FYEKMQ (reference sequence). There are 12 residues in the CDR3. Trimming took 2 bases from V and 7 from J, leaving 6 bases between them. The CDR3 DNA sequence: TGTGCCAGCAGCTTATGGGGACAGCCCCAGCATTTT. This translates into CASSLWGQPQHF.

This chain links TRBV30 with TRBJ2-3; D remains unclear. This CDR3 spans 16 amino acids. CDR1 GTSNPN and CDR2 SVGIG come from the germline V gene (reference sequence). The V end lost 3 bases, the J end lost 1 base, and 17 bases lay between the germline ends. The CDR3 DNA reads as TGTGCCTGGAGCCTCGGAACCTCTTATGGCACAGATACGCAGTATTTT. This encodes CAWSLGTSYGTDTQYF.

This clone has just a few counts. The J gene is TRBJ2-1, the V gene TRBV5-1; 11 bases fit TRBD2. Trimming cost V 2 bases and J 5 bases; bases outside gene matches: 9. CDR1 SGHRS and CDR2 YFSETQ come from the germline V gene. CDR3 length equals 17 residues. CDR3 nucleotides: TGCGCCAGCAGCTTAGAACTAGGGACTAGCGGTAACAATGAGCAGTTCTTC. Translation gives CASSLELGTSGNNEQFF.

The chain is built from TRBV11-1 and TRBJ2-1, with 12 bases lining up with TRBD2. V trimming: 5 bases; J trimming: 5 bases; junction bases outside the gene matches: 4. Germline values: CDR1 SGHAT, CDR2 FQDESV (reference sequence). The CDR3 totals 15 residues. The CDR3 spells CASSRGLAGNNEQFF. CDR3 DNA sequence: TGTGCCAGCAGCCGTGGACTAGCGGGGAACAATGAGCAGTTCTTC.

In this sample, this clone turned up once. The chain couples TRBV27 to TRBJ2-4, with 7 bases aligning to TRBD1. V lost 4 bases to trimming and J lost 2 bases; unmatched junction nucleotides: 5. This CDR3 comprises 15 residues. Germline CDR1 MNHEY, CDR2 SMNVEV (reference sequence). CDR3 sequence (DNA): TGTGCCAGCAGTTCCCCGGGACAGTCCAAAAACATTCAGTACTTC. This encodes CASSSPGQSKNIQYF.

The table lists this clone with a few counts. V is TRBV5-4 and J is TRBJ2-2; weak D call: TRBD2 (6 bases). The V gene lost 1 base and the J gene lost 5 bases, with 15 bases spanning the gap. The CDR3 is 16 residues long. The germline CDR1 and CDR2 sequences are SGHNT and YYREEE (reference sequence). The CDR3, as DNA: TGTGCCAGCAGCTTGATCGGGCGGGGCGAGACCGGGGAGCTGTTTTTT. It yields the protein CASSLIGRGETGELFF.

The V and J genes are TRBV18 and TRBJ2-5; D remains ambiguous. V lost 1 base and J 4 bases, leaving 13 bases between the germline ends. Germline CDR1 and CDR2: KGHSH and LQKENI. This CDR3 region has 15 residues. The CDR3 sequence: CASSPRRRAAETQYF. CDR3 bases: TGTGCCAGCTCACCACGGAGAAGGGCGGCAGAGACCCAGTACTTC.

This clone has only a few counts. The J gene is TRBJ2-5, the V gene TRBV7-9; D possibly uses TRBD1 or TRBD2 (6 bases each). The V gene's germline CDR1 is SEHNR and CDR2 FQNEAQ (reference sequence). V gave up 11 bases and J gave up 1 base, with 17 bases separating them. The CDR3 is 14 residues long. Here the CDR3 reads CAGVEGGGQETQYF. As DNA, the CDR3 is TGTGCCGGAGTTGAGGGGGGAGGCCAAGAGACCCAGTACTTC. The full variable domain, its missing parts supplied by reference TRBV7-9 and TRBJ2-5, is DTGVSQNPRHKITKRGQNVTFRCDPISEHNRLYWYRQTLGQGPEFLTYFQNEAQLEKSRLLSDRFSAERPKGSFSTLEIQRTEQGDSAMYLCAGVEGGGQETQYFGPGTRLLVL.

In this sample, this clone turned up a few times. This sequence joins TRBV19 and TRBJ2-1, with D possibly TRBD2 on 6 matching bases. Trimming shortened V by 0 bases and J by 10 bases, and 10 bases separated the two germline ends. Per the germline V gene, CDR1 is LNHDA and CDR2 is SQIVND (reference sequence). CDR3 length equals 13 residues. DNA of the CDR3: TGTGCCAGTAGTATAGATAGGCGGGGAGAGCAGTTCTTC. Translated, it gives CASSIDRRGEQFF. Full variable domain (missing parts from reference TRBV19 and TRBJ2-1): DGGITQSPKYLFRKEGQNVTLSCEQNLNHDAMYWYRQDPGQGLRLIYYSQIVNDFQKGDIAEGYSVSREKKESFPLTVTSAQKNPTAFYLCASSIDRRGEQFFGPGTRLTVL.

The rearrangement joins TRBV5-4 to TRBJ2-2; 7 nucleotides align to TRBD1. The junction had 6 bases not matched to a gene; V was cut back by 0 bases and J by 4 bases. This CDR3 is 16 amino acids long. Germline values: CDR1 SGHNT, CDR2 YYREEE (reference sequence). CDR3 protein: CASSLVGRGITGELFF. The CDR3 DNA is TGTGCCAGCAGCTTGGTCGGCAGGGGGATCACCGGGGAGCTGTTTTTT.

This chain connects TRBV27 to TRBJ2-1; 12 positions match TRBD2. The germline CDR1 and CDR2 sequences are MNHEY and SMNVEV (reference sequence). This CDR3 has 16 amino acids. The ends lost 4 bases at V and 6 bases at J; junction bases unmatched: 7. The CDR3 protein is CASSSGLAGISNEQFF. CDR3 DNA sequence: TGTGCCAGCAGTTCCGGACTAGCGGGAATCTCCAATGAGCAGTTCTTC.

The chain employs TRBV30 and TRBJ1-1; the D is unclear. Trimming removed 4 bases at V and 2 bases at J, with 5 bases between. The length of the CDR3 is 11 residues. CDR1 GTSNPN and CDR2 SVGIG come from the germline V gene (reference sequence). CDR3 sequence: CAWTLNTEAFF. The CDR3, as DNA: TGTGCCTGGACTCTCAACACTGAAGCTTTCTTT.